These 5 T cell receptor beta chains came from one sample sequenced in a study of chemoradiotherapy in HPV16-positive cancers. This table comes from immunoSEQ multiplex PCR, and its TCRdb copy is limited to in-frame clones, with some not included. The sample contains 10,000 to 15,000 clones, 63% of which appear only once. Sampling took place from a patient who underwent chemoradiotherapy. These receptors were obtained from a human donor with HPV-associated anogenital cancer.

This chain joins TRBV7-2 and TRBJ2-1; 9 bases fit TRBD2. The germline CDR1 and CDR2 sequences are SGHTA and FQGNSA. There are 16 residues in the CDR3. The J segment lost 7 bases and the V segment lost 1 base, leaving 8 bases of the junction unmatched. CDR3 sequence (DNA): TGTGCCAGCAGCTTAGGAGCTCTAGCGGGGCAGAATGAGCAGTTCTTC. Residues: CASSLGALAGQNEQFF.

J is TRBJ1-6 and V is TRBV27; a weak D match, TRBD1 (6 bases). Germline-derived CDR1 and CDR2 are MNHEY and SMNVEV (reference sequence). The CDR3 consists of 18 residues. Trimming took 1 base from V and 7 from J, leaving 20 bases between them. The CDR3 spells CASSLFLGRGGPNSPLHF. CDR3 in DNA: TGTGCCAGCAGTTTATTTTTGGGTCGTGGGGGGCCAAATTCACCCCTCCACTTT.

Only one count was recorded for this clone. The chain is built from TRBV28 and TRBJ2-1; 13 nucleotides match TRBD2. The length of the CDR3 is 15 residues. Losses at the gene ends were 10 bases for V and 9 bases for J; bases not matched to a gene: 12. Germline CDR1 is MDHEN and CDR2 is SYDVKM. Written as DNA, the CDR3 is TGTGCCACCGGTAGGGGACTAGCGGGGCTGGGTGAGCAGTTCTTC. Its protein is CATGRGLAGLGEQFF.

The V call is TRBV5-1, the J call TRBJ2-3, with 8 bases identical to TRBD1. The germline gives CDR1 SGHRS, CDR2 YFSETQ. V shed 3 bases, J shed 2 bases, and the junction held 8 bases outside the gene matches. The CDR3 has 16 residues. The CDR3 loop is CASSSPQGAYTDTQYF. The CDR3, as DNA: TGCGCCAGCAGCTCTCCTCAGGGGGCCTACACAGATACGCAGTATTTT.

This chain joins TRBV6-5 and TRBJ2-3, with D maybe TRBD1 (6 bases). Germline CDR1 is MNHEY and CDR2 is SVGAGI. The CDR3 contains 14 residues. The germline V and J ends were trimmed by 2 bases and 5 bases, with 11 bases remaining between them. Here the CDR3 DNA reads TGTGCCAGCAGTTACCTGGACAGAAAAGATACGCAGTATTTT. Residues: CASSYLDRKDTQYF.